The 27 T cell receptor beta chains presented below share a single source sample, sequenced in a study of blood T cell repertoires in COVID-19. Clones were read by immunoSEQ multiplex PCR, and TCRdb kept only the in-frame ones, dropping some. In the table there are roughly 290,000 clones, 80% to 90% of which are singletons. Sequenced sample: PBMCs or T cells enriched from blood (not recorded which). Source of these receptors: a man aged 30 to 39 who had recovered from COVID-19.

This chain uses TRBV5-5 with TRBJ2-6; D call uncertain. Germline CDR1 SGHKS, CDR2 YYEKEE (reference sequence). Between the trimmed V and J ends, which lost 1 base and 1 base, there was a span of 9 bases. The CDR3 length is 16 residues. The DNA for the CDR3 is TGTGCCAGCAGCTTGATTGAGTTATCTGGGGCCAACGTCCTGACTTTC. Translation: CASSLIELSGANVLTF.

This clone was observed a single time. The V call is TRBV3-1 (or the pseudogene TRBV3-2), the J call TRBJ1-1; no definite D call. Per germline, CDR1 LGHDT and CDR2 YNNKEL (reference sequence). V lost 4 bases and J lost 4, with 10 bases in between. This CDR3 comprises 13 residues. The CDR3 DNA reads TGTGCCAGCAGCCTCAACCGCGGCACTGAAGCTTTCTTT. This encodes CASSLNRGTEAFF.

The chain couples TRBV4-1 to TRBJ2-3; TRBD1 matches 8 bases. V shed 4 bases and J 5 bases; nucleotides not matched to a gene: 11. The CDR3 runs to 16 residues. Germline CDR1 is MGHRA and CDR2 is YSYEKL. CDR3 loop: CASSPHPGQGRDTQYF. In nucleotides, the CDR3 is TGCGCCAGCAGCCCCCACCCCGGACAGGGTAGAGATACGCAGTATTTT.

The genes are TRBV7-9 and TRBJ2-1; 8 bases match TRBD2. Germline V lookup: CDR1 SEHNR, CDR2 FQNEAQ (reference sequence). This CDR3 region has 13 residues. V lost 5 bases to trimming and J lost 8 bases; unmatched junction nucleotides: 5. The chain's CDR3 is CASSPSRGDEQFF. The CDR3 nucleotides read TGTGCCAGCAGCCCTTCGCGGGGGGATGAGCAGTTCTTC.

This chain's CDR3 is CASSLGDRVYEQYF. Here the CDR3 DNA reads TGTGCCAGCAGCTTGGGGGACAGGGTCTACGAGCAGTACTTC. The genes are TRBV5-4 and TRBJ2-7; 9 bases are a match to TRBD1. The CDR3 consists of 14 residues. Germline CDR1 is SGHNT and CDR2 is YYREEE (reference sequence). V shed 0 bases and J 3 bases; nucleotides not matched to a gene: 1.

This sequence joins TRBV6-5 and TRBJ2-2; 11 bases fit TRBD1. J was trimmed by 4 bases and V by 7 bases; bases with no gene match: 2. The CDR3 consists of 14 residues. Germline CDR1 reads MNHEY; CDR2 reads SVGAGI. CDR3 nucleotide sequence: TGTGCCAGCAAGGACAGGGGGCTCACCGGGGAGCTGTTTTTT. Protein sequence: CASKDRGLTGELFF.

The V gene is TRBV5-1, the J gene TRBJ1-2, with D unresolved. V lost 0 bases and J lost 5, with 8 bases in between. CDR3 length: 13 residues. Germline V lookup: CDR1 SGHRS, CDR2 YFSETQ. The CDR3 sequence: CASSLGPTYGYTF. The DNA for the CDR3 is TGCGCCAGCAGCTTGGGGCCCACGTATGGCTACACCTTC.

The chain uses TRBV7-8 and TRBJ2-7; D unclear. Germline CDR1 SGHVS, CDR2 FQNEAQ. The V and J ends lost 5 bases and 3 bases respectively, with 11 bases between them. The CDR3 has 13 residues. CDR3 residues: CASSVMSGYEQYF. The CDR3 nucleotides are TGTGCCAGCAGCGTCATGAGTGGCTACGAGCAGTACTTC. Combining the CDR3 with reference TRBV7-8 and TRBJ2-7 gives the whole variable domain GAGVSQSPRYKVAKRGQDVALRCDPISGHVSLFWYQQALGQGPEFLTYFQNEAQLDKSGLPSDRFFAERPEGSVSTLKIQRTQQEDSAVYLCASSVMSGYEQYFGPGTRLTVT.

CDR3 sequence (DNA): TGTGCCAGCAGCGGCCCCGGGACTACAAGCCAGGAGTACTTC. Protein product: CASSGPGTTSQEYF. The J gene is TRBJ2-7, the V gene TRBV5-4; the match to TRBD2 covers 7 bases. Germline CDR1 is SGHNT and CDR2 is YYREEE (reference sequence). V lost 4 bases and J lost 11; bases outside the gene matches: 15. CDR3 length: 14 residues.

This clone was counted between two and nine times. The V call is TRBV4-1, the J call TRBJ1-1; 8 positions agree with TRBD1. The V and J ends lost 0 bases and 3 bases, in that order; junction bases with no gene match: 12. Germline CDR1 is MGHRA and CDR2 is YSYEKL. This CDR3 contains 18 residues. The CDR3 DNA reads as TGCGCCAGCAGCCAAGATGATGGGACAGGCAGGGGGGACACTGAAGCTTTCTTT. Protein sequence: CASSQDDGTGRGDTEAFF.

The rearrangement joins TRBV7-9 to TRBJ1-2, with D maybe TRBD1 (6 bases). Germline assignment: CDR1 SEHNR and CDR2 FQNEAQ (reference sequence). This CDR3 is 17 amino acids long. The V end was cut by 4 bases, the J end by 4 bases, with 22 bases between. CDR3 DNA: TGTGCCAGCAGCTCTATCGGACGGACAGCCGACCCCTATGGCTACACCTTC. It specifies CASSSIGRTADPYGYTF.

The chain combines TRBV7-2 with TRBJ2-6, with 9 bases fitting TRBD1. The CDR3 is 19 amino acids. Germline-derived CDR1 and CDR2 are SGHTA and FQGNSA. J was trimmed by 0 bases and V by 8 bases; bases with no gene match: 14. Here the CDR3 DNA reads TGTGCCAGCTGCCTCGTTCCGGGACAGGGTCCCTCTGGGGCCAACGTCCTGACTTTC. It codes for CASCLVPGQGPSGANVLTF. The full variable domain, rest sourced from reference TRBV7-2 and TRBJ2-6, is GAGVSQSPSNKVTEKGKDVELRCDPISGHTALYWYRQSLGQGLEFLIYFQGNSAPDKSGLPSDRFSAERTGGSVSTLTIQRTQQEDSAVYLCASCLVPGQGPSGANVLTFGAGSRLTVL.

The V call is TRBV20-1, the J call TRBJ2-7; D not resolved. Germline values: CDR1 DFQATT, CDR2 SNEGSKA (reference sequence). The V gene lost 3 bases and the J gene lost 2 bases, with 14 bases spanning the gap. CDR3 length: 14 amino acids. The CDR3 protein is CSASQAGSPYEQYF. For the CDR3, the DNA is TGCAGTGCTAGTCAGGCAGGCTCCCCCTACGAGCAGTACTTC.

The table lists this clone with a few counts. The genes are TRBV5-1 and TRBJ1-2; 8 bases fit TRBD1. Per germline, CDR1 SGHRS and CDR2 YFSETQ. This CDR3 is built from 16 residues. Trimming at V came to 0 bases and at J to 2 bases, leaving 6 bases not matched to a gene. CDR3 sequence (DNA): TGCGCCAGCAGCTTGGCCCCAGGACAGGGAAACTATGGCTACACCTTC. Its protein product is CASSLAPGQGNYGYTF.

The chain couples TRBV7-2 to TRBJ1-2; 10 nucleotides align to TRBD1. After removal of 5 bases from V and 7 bases from J, the junction contained 10 bases not matched to a gene. The CDR3 sequence is 15 residues long. The germline gives CDR1 SGHTA, CDR2 FQGNSA. The CDR3, as DNA: TGTGCCAGCAGCGTACGACAGGGGGCCTCGAGTGGCTACACCTTC. Translation gives CASSVRQGASSGYTF. The full variable domain, its missing parts supplied by reference TRBV7-2 and TRBJ1-2, is GAGVSQSPSNKVTEKGKDVELRCDPISGHTALYWYRQSLGQGLEFLIYFQGNSAPDKSGLPSDRFSAERTGGSVSTLTIQRTQQEDSAVYLCASSVRQGASSGYTFGSGTRLTVV.

The chain recombines TRBV5-1 with TRBJ2-3, with TRBD2 matching 9 bases. With V trimmed by 0 bases and J by 4 bases, 9 bases remained unmatched. The CDR3 runs to 17 residues. Germline CDR1 and CDR2: SGHRS and YFSETQ. The DNA of the CDR3 is TGCGCCAGCAGCTTGGCCCCCCCCGGCGGGGGGGCAGATACGCAGTATTTT. This sequence encodes CASSLAPPGGGADTQYF.

The V call is TRBV10-3, the J call TRBJ2-5, with D perhaps TRBD2 (5 bases). Germline lookup yields CDR1 ENHRY and CDR2 SYGVKD. The CDR3 runs 16 residues. V was shortened by 0 bases and J by 3 bases, with 14 bases between the two germline ends. In nucleotides, the CDR3 is TGTGCCATCAGTGAGTCGAGTTCTAAGCGGAAAGAGACCCAGTACTTC. The encoded protein is CAISESSSKRKETQYF.

The chain couples TRBV2 to TRBJ1-1; D perhaps matches TRBD1 (6 bases). The length of the CDR3 is 13 residues. V dropped 6 bases and J dropped 7 bases, with 15 bases sitting between them. CDR1 is SNHLY and CDR2 is FYNNEI in the germline V gene. The CDR3 coding sequence is TGTGCCAGCAGATTCCTACAGGGTAATGAAGCTTTCTTT. This codes for CASRFLQGNEAFF.

The chain employs TRBV5-1 and TRBJ1-1; D not certain. V was pared by 0 bases and J by 5 bases, with 11 bases between. The germline V gene has CDR1 SGHRS and CDR2 YFSETQ. This CDR3 is built from 14 residues. CDR3 sequence reads: CASSLDAGRTEAFF. CDR3 in DNA: TGCGCCAGCAGCTTGGATGCGGGGAGGACTGAAGCTTTCTTT.

This chain links TRBV6-8 with TRBJ1-3; TRBD1 agrees at 9 bases. Trimming removed 5 bases from V and 3 bases from J; junction bases left unmatched: 14. The CDR3 extends over 18 amino acids. The V gene's germline CDR1 is MNHGY and CDR2 SAAAGT. The CDR3, as DNA: TGTGCCAGCAGTGTCCCGGGACAGGGAGGGGTTGGTGGAAACACCATATATTTT. Its protein product is CASSVPGQGGVGGNTIYF.

The chain employs TRBV14 and TRBJ1-2; 7 nucleotides match TRBD1. The germline V gene encodes CDR1 SGHDN and CDR2 FVKESK. The CDR3 has 16 residues. V shed 2 bases and J 0 bases; nucleotides not matched to a gene: 6. In DNA, the CDR3 is TGTGCCAGCAGCCAACACGGGACAGTGCCTAACTATGGCTACACCTTC. It codes for CASSQHGTVPNYGYTF.

The V call is TRBV11-2, the J call TRBJ1-5, with a weak D call TRBD1 (6 bases). The CDR3 runs 15 residues. CDR1 and CDR2 from the germline V gene are SGHAT and FQNNGV. The V end lost 1 base, the J end lost 4 bases, and 11 bases lay between the germline ends. CDR3 sequence (DNA): TGTGCCAGCAGCTTAGGAAGGGGGGGGAATCAGCCCCAGCATTTT. Translation gives CASSLGRGGNQPQHF.

The rearrangement links TRBV29-1 to TRBJ1-4; D might be TRBD1 (5 bases). Germline V gives CDR1 SQVTM, CDR2 ANQGSEA. This CDR3 spans 14 amino acids. Trimming removed 1 base from V and 4 bases from J, with 10 bases in between. CDR3 residues: CSVEGTTDNEKLFF. The CDR3 nucleotides are TGCAGCGTTGAAGGGACAACGGATAATGAAAAACTGTTTTTT.

This clone was recorded once. This rearrangement joins TRBV9 to TRBJ1-2; D remains unclear. V was cut by 2 bases and J by 5 bases, with 10 bases left in between. The CDR3 consists of 13 residues. Germline values: CDR1 SGDLS, CDR2 YYNGEE. The CDR3 here is CASSVGVRYGYTF. The CDR3 region has the DNA TGTGCCAGCAGCGTCGGGGTTCGATATGGCTACACCTTC.

This chain uses TRBV7-2 with TRBJ1-2; D not certain. The CDR3 contains 13 residues. CDR1 is SGHTA, CDR2 FQGNSA, per germline. Between the trimmed V and J ends, which lost 1 base and 7 bases, there was a span of 10 bases. CDR3 DNA sequence: TGTGCCAGCAGCTTAGATGTTTCGGGTGGCTACACCTTC. It is translated as CASSLDVSGGYTF. The full variable domain, with the rest looked up from reference TRBV7-2 and TRBJ1-2, is GAGVSQSPSNKVTEKGKDVELRCDPISGHTALYWYRQSLGQGLEFLIYFQGNSAPDKSGLPSDRFSAERTGGSVSTLTIQRTQQEDSAVYLCASSLDVSGGYTFGSGTRLTVV.

This clone showed up just once. The chain links TRBV24-1 to TRBJ1-2; D is uncertain. The CDR3 is made up of 13 amino acids. Trimming shortened V by 4 bases and J by 5 bases, and 10 bases separated the two germline ends. Per germline, CDR1 KGHDR and CDR2 SFDVKD. In nucleotides, the CDR3 is TGTGCCACCAGTGACTCAGGTGATTATGGCTACACCTTC. Its protein product is CATSDSGDYGYTF.

The rearrangement uses TRBV6-6 and TRBJ1-4; D uncertain. Trimming removed 6 bases from V and 6 bases from J, with 20 bases in between. Looked up from germline, CDR1 is MNHNY and CDR2 is SVGAGI (reference sequence). CDR3 length: 16 amino acids. DNA of the CDR3: TGTGCCAGCAGACTGGGATCTGCGGGAAAGGATGAAAAACTGTTTTTT. Translation gives CASRLGSAGKDEKLFF.